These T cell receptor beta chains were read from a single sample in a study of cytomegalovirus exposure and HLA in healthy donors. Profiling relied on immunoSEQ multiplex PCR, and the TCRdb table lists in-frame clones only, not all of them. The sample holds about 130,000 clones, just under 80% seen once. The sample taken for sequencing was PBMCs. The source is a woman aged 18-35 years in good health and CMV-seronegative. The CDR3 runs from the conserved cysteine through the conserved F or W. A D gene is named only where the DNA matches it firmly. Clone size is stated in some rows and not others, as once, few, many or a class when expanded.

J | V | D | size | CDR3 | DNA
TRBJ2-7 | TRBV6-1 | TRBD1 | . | CASSTRDRAGEQYF | TGTGCCAGCAGTACTCGGGACAGGGCGGGCGAGCAGTACTTC
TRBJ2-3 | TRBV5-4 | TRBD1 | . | CASSSDGTGVTLGQYF | TGTGCCAGCAGCTCGGACGGGACAGGGGTTACCTTAGGGCAGTATTTT
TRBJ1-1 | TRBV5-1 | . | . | CASSLLLNTEAFF | TGCGCCAGCAGCTTGTTATTAAACACTGAAGCTTTCTTT
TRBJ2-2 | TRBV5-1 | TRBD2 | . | CASSKGREHGELFF | TGCGCCAGCTCAAAAGGGAGGGAGCACGGGGAGCTGTTTTTT
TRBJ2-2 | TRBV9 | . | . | CASSPLRGGNTGELFF | TGTGCCAGCAGCCCCCTACGTGGCGGGAACACCGGGGAGCTGTTTTTT
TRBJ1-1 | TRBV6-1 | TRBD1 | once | CASSEEGGRWGTEAFF | TGTGCCAGCAGTGAAGAAGGGGGCCGATGGGGCACTGAAGCTTTCTTT
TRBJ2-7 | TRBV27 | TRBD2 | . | CASSLFFSSGSSYEQYF | TGTGCCAGCAGTTTATTCTTTTCTAGCGGGAGCTCCTACGAGCAGTACTTC
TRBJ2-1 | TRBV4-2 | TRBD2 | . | CASSQVVVQRLAVLGEQFF | TGTGCCAGCAGCCAAGTCGTTGTTCAAAGACTAGCGGTACTCGGTGAGCAGTTCTTC
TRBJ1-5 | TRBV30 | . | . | CAYSQGDSQPQHF | TGTGCCTACTCACAGGGAGACAGTCAGCCCCAGCATTTT
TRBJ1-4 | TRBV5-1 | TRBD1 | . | CASSLRGPNEKLFF | TGCGCCAGCAGCTTAAGGGGGCCTAATGAAAAACTGTTTTTT
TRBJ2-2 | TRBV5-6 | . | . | CASSLLGGGELFF | TGTGCCAGCAGCTTACTCGGGGGAGGGGAGCTGTTTTTT
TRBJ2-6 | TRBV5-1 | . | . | CASSLGAPSGANVLTF | TGCGCCAGCAGCTTGGGGGCCCCCTCTGGGGCCAACGTCCTGACTTTC
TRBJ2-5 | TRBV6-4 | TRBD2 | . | CASSVTSGPQETQYF | TGTGCCAGCAGTGTGACTAGCGGGCCCCAAGAGACCCAGTACTTC
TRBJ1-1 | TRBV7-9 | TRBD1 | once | CASSLGPGQGKNTEAFF | TGTGCCAGCAGCTTAGGGCCGGGACAGGGGAAGAACACTGAAGCTTTCTTT
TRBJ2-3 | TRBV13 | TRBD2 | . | CASSLGLATDTQYF | TGTGCCAGCAGCTTAGGACTAGCGACAGATACGCAGTATTTT
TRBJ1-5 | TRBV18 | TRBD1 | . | CASSPGQGGNQPQHF | TGTGCCAGCTCACCCGGACAGGGGGGCAATCAGCCCCAGCATTTT
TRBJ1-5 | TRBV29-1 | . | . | CSVLEYEGNQPQHF | TGCAGCGTTTTGGAATACGAGGGCAATCAGCCCCAGCATTTT
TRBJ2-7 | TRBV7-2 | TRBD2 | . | CASSLAPLAGGYEQYF | TGTGCCAGCAGCTTAGCCCCACTAGCGGGAGGGTACGAGCAGTACTTC
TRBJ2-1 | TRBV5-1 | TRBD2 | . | CASSLTGLAPTNEQFF | TGCGCCAGCAGCTTGACAGGACTAGCCCCCACCAATGAGCAGTTCTTC
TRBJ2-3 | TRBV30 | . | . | CAWIRAGQKGGTDTQYF | TGTGCCTGGATAAGGGCAGGACAGAAAGGAGGCACAGATACGCAGTATTTT
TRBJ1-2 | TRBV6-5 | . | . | CASSYLGGRTYGYTF | TGTGCCAGCAGTTACCTCGGGGGGCGCACCTATGGCTACACCTTC
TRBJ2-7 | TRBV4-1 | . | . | CASSQAQGLYEQYF | TGCGCCAGCAGCCAAGCCCAGGGGCTCTACGAGCAGTACTTC
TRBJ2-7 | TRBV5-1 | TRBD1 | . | CASSGDRAPYEQYF | TGCGCCAGCAGCGGCGACAGGGCCCCCTACGAGCAGTACTTC
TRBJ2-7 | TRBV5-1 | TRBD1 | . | CASSLSTGEYEQYF | TGCGCCAGCAGCTTGTCGACAGGGGAATACGAGCAGTACTTC
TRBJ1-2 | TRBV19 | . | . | CASSTSNQGNGYTF | TGTGCCAGTAGTACCTCAAACCAGGGGAATGGCTACACCTTC
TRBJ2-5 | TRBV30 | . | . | CAGGRRETQYF | TGTGCTGGGGGGAGGCGAGAGACCCAGTACTTC
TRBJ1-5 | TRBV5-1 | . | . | CASSLEGQGNQPQHF | TGCGCCAGCAGCTTGGAAGGTCAGGGCAATCAGCCCCAGCATTTT
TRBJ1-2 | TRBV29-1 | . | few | CSVITGSYGYTF | TGCAGCGTGATTACAGGGAGCTATGGCTACACCTTC
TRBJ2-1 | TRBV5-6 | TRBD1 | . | CASSSQVTGGGSNEQFF | TGTGCCAGCAGCTCCCAAGTAACAGGGGGCGGATCAAATGAGCAGTTCTTC
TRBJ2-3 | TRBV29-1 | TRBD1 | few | CSVRSGGRSDTQYF | TGCAGCGTACGGTCAGGGGGCCGATCAGATACGCAGTATTTT
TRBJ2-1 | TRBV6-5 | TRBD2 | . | CASSYSSRELVQFF | TGTGCCAGCAGTTACTCTTCGCGGGAGCTGGTGCAGTTCTTC
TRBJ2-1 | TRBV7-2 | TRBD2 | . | CASSPAGLAGSGEQFF | TGTGCCAGCAGCCCTGCGGGGCTAGCGGGGAGCGGTGAGCAGTTCTTC
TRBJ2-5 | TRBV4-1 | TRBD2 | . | CASSETSGRGETQYF | TGCGCCAGCAGCGAAACTAGCGGGAGGGGAGAGACCCAGTACTTC
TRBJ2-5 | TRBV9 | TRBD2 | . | CASSVAGSGSVETQYF | TGTGCCAGCAGCGTAGCTGGTAGCGGGAGCGTAGAGACCCAGTACTTC
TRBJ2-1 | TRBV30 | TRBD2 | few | CAWSVYRLAAESEQFF | TGTGCCTGGAGTGTATACCGCCTAGCGGCCGAATCGGAGCAGTTCTTC
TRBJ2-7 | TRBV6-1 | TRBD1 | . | CASLGTGGFDEQYF | TGTGCCAGCCTGGGGACAGGGGGTTTTGACGAGCAGTACTTC
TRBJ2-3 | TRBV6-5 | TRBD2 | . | CASSSTSGRTDTQYF | TGTGCCAGCAGTTCAACTAGCGGGAGAACAGATACGCAGTATTTT
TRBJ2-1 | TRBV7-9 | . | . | CASSPSGSGDNEQFF | TGTGCCAGCAGCCCGAGCGGAAGCGGCGACAATGAGCAGTTCTTC